The present entry profiles one T cell receptor beta chain with its context. The CDR3 length is 17 residues. Trimming at V came to 5 bases and at J to 6 bases, leaving 9 bases not matched to a gene. Germline CDR1 is SEHNR and CDR2 is FQNEAQ (reference sequence). The sample belongs to a study of blood T cell repertoires in COVID-19. Looking at the study overall: COVID-19 samples, acute and convalescent, were from the United States, Italy and Spain. The analysed material was cDNA or gDNA that came from T cells, B-cell-depleted T cells, or PBMCs.

The authors' processing: Quantification of nucleated cells was approximated via reference gene primer amplification. Clones were sequenced by immunoSEQ multiplex PCR, and TCRdb holds only the in-frame ones, with some missing. V, J and clone size reflect that table, while D and trimming were determined from the DNA. The table lists roughly 190,000 clones, about four fifths of them singletons. Seattle researchers signed up patients amid active infection and tracked them longitudinally. The TCR was taken from a middle-aged woman with COVID-19, enrolled during active disease. Sequencing was done on a sample of peripheral blood. This rearrangement joins TRBV7-9 to TRBJ2-2; 13 bases fit TRBD2. The CDR3, as DNA: TGTGCCAGCAGCGACCCGGGACTAGCGGGACCTGCCGGGGAGCTGTTTTTT. It yields the protein CASSDPGLAGPAGELFF.